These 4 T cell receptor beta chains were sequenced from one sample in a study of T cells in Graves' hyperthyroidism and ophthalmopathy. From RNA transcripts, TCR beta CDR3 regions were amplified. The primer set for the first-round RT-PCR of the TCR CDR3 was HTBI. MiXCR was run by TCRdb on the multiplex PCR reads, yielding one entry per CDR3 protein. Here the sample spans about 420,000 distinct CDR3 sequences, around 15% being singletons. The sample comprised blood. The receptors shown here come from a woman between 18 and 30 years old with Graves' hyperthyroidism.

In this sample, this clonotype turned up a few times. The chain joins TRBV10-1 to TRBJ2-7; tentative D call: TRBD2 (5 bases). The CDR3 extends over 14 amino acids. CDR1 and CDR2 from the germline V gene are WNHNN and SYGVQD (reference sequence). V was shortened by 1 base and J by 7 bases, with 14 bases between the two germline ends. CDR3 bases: TGCGCCAGCAGTGAGTTCCGGGCCGGCGGGGAGCAGTACTTC. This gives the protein CASSEFRAGGEQYF.

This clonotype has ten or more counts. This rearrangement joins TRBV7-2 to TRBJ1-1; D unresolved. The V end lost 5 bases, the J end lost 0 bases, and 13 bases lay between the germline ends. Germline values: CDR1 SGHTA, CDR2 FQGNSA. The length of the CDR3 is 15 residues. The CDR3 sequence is CASSPDGRMNTEAFF. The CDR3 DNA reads TGTGCCAGCAGCCCCGACGGCCGCATGAACACTGAAGCTTTCTTT.

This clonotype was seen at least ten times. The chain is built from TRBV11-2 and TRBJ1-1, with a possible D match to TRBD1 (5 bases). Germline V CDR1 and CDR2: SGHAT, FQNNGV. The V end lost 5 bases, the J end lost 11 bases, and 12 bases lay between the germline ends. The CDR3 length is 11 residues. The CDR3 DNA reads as TGTGCCAGCAGCCCTACAGGCCCGGCTTTCTTT. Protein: CASSPTGPAFF.

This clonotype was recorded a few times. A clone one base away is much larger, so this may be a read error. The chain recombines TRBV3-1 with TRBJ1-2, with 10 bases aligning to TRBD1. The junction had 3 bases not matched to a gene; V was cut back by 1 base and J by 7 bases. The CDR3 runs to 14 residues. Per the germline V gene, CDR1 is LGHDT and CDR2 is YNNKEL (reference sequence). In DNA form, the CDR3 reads TGTGCCAGCAGCCAAGGACAGGGGGCAGGTGGCTACACCTTC. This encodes CASSQGQGAGGYTF. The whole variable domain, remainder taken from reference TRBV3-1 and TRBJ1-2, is DTAVSQTPKYLVTQMGNDKSIKCEQNLGHDTMYWYKQDSKKFLKIMFSYNNKELIINETVPNRFSPKSPDKAHLNLHINSLELGDSAVYFCASSQGQGAGGYTFGSGTRLTVV.